This record looks at one T cell receptor beta chain sequence and its context. The specificity of this receptor is unknown. Base-call qualities are not available, and no considerably larger clone is one nucleotide away. The data derive from a study of cytomegalovirus exposure and HLA in healthy donors (dated by TCRdb to the late 2010s). Background for the entire study: An earlier analysis of several hundred of the donors reported about 250 Gb of sequence data and some 120 million unique TCR beta sequences from 150 million to 200 million T cells. An early release covering roughly 640 HLA-typed donors comprised around 300 gigabases of sequencing data and 65 million to 100 million unique TCR sequences. Of the roughly 400 genotyped donors, 65% to 90% fell in the genetic ancestry cluster associated with self-reported Caucasian donors. The study aimed to test whether signatures of past pathogen exposure could be identified by cataloging public T cell receptors. The T cell repertoires of 700 or so subjects were profiled by immunosequencing and related to cytomegalovirus serostatus. A separate validation cohort of some 130 different subjects was used in addition to the approximately 670-subject first cohort. To predict cytomegalovirus infection status, the study combined high-throughput TCR immunosequencing, statistical association of individual TCRs with disease status, and machine learning. A later analysis re-analyzed previously published TCR beta repertoires from about 600 donors and added high-resolution HLA genotyping to study TCR occurrence patterns. In the later analysis, no new phenotypic data were used to find candidate immune exposures; instead, reliance was placed on TCR beta sequences and their occurrence across donors. An earlier analysis of fewer than 700 of the donors applied high-throughput TCR beta sequencing to assess whether each TCR beta V gene segment acted as functional or pseudogenic. Donor age, sex, ethnicity and CMV serostatus were compiled together with the repertoire data. In a later genetic analysis, genome-wide SNP genotypes for about three fifths of the 666 donors were used, and that subset was treated as a discovery cohort. All discovery cohort repertoires had been generated on a single sequencing platform. Class I and class II HLA loci were covered by the typing at four-digit resolution. The number of donors typed differed by locus, with roughly 629-640 for A, B, C, DRB1 and DQB1, around 520 for DQA1, approximately 580 for DPA1, and around 460 for DPB1. Roughly 5 DR-DQ haplotypes were treated as single units for association and clustering because of strong linkage in the cohort. Among a few hundred genotyped donors of the cohort, an average of approximately 240,000 unique TCR beta nucleotide sequences were sequenced per donor, roughly a sixth of them non-productive. What the authors observed across the whole study: In the study, about 150 TCR beta chains were listed as associated with cytomegalovirus. In a later analysis, HLA-associated TCR beta chains showed more clonal expansion and lower generation probabilities than non-associated chains that were equally common. Sequencing depth was assumed to be roughly uniform across donors in the presence/absence analyses, though that assumption may not hold. Three of the identified cytomegalovirus-associated TCR beta chains were confirmed in vitro to be specific for cytomegalovirus antigens. Assigning TCR associations to individual alleles was difficult when HLA alleles, especially DR and DQ, strongly co-occurred. While some public TCRs were present in many individuals, most TCR sequences turned up only very rarely across donors. A further reported finding was that TCR beta sequences accurately predicted the HLA-A and HLA-B alleles for most subjects in the first cohort. Correlated functional status among segregating V segments might reflect linkage disequilibrium, but an unknown experimental factor could not be ruled out. In a later analysis, several top co-occurrence clusters were reported to appear linked to parvovirus B19, influenza, CMV and Epstein-Barr virus. The cohort was sequenced for TCR beta chains only, and without alpha or paired-chain data the features that could be detected were limited. The 87-base-pair reads could not distinguish some IMGT-functional V segments, including TRBV6-2 and TRBV6-3, so those segments were excluded. In both the original and validation cohorts, the classifier was reported to diagnose cytomegalovirus status with high specificity and sensitivity. Immune exposure information for the cohort was limited to CMV serostatus. Most CMV-associated TCR beta chains appeared to be HLA-restricted in a later analysis, and the HLA associations seemed to be driven largely by CMV exposure. A later analysis found that TCR association rates varied across HLA loci, with DRB1 alleles showing the most associated TCRs and HLA-C alleles the fewest. Because HLA typing was missing for some donors at each locus, association tests included only the typed subset. The earlier analysis of 587 of the donors excluded roughly 17 rarely observed V segments, including chromosome 9 orphons, because counts were too low. The authors suggested that the approach could potentially be generalized to other disease states and immunological phenotypes. Specific HLA alleles were associated with over 15,000 TCR beta sequences at a false discovery rate of 0.05 in a later analysis. A group of highly shared sequence variants was considered likely to be a technical artifact of the sequencing pipeline. A later genetic analysis associated a missense DCLRE1C variant with V-gene and J-gene trimming of TCR beta chains, and an independent cohort replicated the association. In an earlier analysis of about 540 of the donors, most TCR beta V segments were observed in productive rearrangements about 87% or about 30% of the time, broadly matching IMGT annotations. According to a later genetic analysis, donors in an Asian-associated ancestry cluster had fewer N-insertions in productive TCRs than the approximately 670-donor mean.

From the cysteine through the phenylalanine, the CDR3 covers 16 amino acids. Here the CDR3 DNA is all that survives: 48 bases in frame from base 1. Sequences SEHNR (CDR1) and FQNEAQ (CDR2) are obtained from the germline V gene (reference sequence). V is shortened by 2 bases, J by 1 base, and the region joining them spans 14 bases. In total, more than 500 healthy bone marrow donors made up the cohort. At the time of sampling, every cohort member was nominally healthy, though immune exposures that went unrecorded were likely present. The donor tested CMV seropositive and was one of the 289 seropositive cohort members. A peripheral blood sample was collected from each donor, and TCR beta sequencing was performed on peripheral blood mononuclear cells. The Qiagen DNeasy Blood Extraction Kit was used to extract genomic DNA from the blood cell samples. Library generation was performed with the immunoSEQ multiplex PCR assay. A mixture of 60 forward primers for TCR Vbeta segments and 13 reverse primers for TCR Jbeta segments was used in the multiplex PCR. The CDR3 region of rearranged TCR beta genes was amplified from genomic DNA with a multiplex PCR assay. The amplified TCR beta libraries were sequenced on the Illumina HiSeq System as 87-base-pair reads. For the original study's pipeline: Across the 670 or so repertoires, a later analysis counted 80 million or so unique TCR beta chains, roughly 11 million of which were shared by at least two donors. A nearest-neighbor algorithm error-corrected the raw reads and collapsed the reads into unique sequences, merging closely related sequences to remove PCR and sequencing errors. Alignment of CDR3 sequences to IMGT reference sequences was used to assign V, D and J gene segments. For a sequence to be retained, a match of at least six nucleotides to both a V gene segment and a J gene segment was required. A rearrangement counted as productive if the CDR3 had no stop codons and remained in frame with V and J, and every other rearrangement counted as non-productive. Following IMGT convention, CDR3 was defined as the stretch from the second conserved V-encoded cysteine up to the conserved J-encoded phenylalanine. In an earlier analysis of 550 to 650 of the donors, sequences lacking an unambiguous match to a single V gene segment were excluded. In an earlier analysis of around 590 of the donors, a V segment was called functional when productive rearrangements were above 56.7%, and segregating when the standard deviation between donors exceeded 5%. A statistical classification framework was built for diagnosing cytomegalovirus status from the catalog of TCR beta chain sequences. V and J gene assignment, in a later analysis, came from comparing TCR nucleotide sequences with IMGT/GENE-DB human TR gene sequences. In a later analysis, CDR3 sequences and most-parsimonious VDJ recombination scenarios were assigned using the TCRdist pipeline. In a later analysis, each TCR beta chain was defined by its CDR3 amino acid sequence together with its V-gene family, and reads without a unique V-gene family were excluded. A later analysis removed roughly 590 highly shared, low-generation-probability nucleotide sequences to deal with suspected cross-contamination and a sequencing artifact. In a later analysis, a clonal expansion index for each public chain was calculated from normalized within-repertoire ranks of inferred template counts. In a later analysis, generation probabilities were computed using a VDJ recombination model fitted to out-of-frame rearrangements, and the results were checked against IGoR. A later analysis scored TCR-TCR, TCR-HLA and TCR-CMV co-occurrence with hypergeometric tests, applying a repertoire-size bias correction to TCR pairs. To estimate false discovery rates, a later analysis permuted the HLA or CMV assignments 20 times. In a later analysis, co-occurring TCRs were grouped using DBSCAN, and TCRdist sequence similarity was added for clustering within HLA-allele-positive subsets. For co-occurrence clustering, repertoires with fewer than 30,000 or more than 120,000 public chains were excluded, along with four to six repertoires with anomalous nucleotide sharing. In its TCRdb copy, this immuneACCESS table keeps in-frame sequences only and misses some clones. Where compared with another copy, unresolved V genes explain less than half of these, and the others have no known cause. The V and J calls and clone size were taken over from that table, and D and trimming were inferred from the DNA. This sample has 180,000 or so clones in its table, and 80% of those were observed once. The top ten clonotypes cover 1.1% to 1.5% of the sample.

The sequencing sample was made of PBMCs. Recombination linked TRBV7-9 to TRBJ1-1; D gene: possibly TRBD1, on 5 matching bases. This clonotype was sampled from a girl between 10 and 17 years old in good health and CMV-seropositive. The nucleotides are TGTGCCAGCAGCTTATTAGGCTCGGGGGGGAACACTGAAGCTTTCTTT. It codes for CASSLLGSGGNTEAFF.